The 28 T cell receptor beta chains given below trace back to one sample, sequenced in a study of T cell responses to AZD1222 COVID-19 vaccine. Produced via immunoSEQ multiplex PCR; TCRdb's table is partial and in-frame only. The sample lists 150,000 to 200,000 clones; about nine tenths were seen once. Sequencing used peripheral blood, obtained on day 0 of MenACWY control vaccination. Receptors originate from an adult in good health.

The V and J genes are TRBV18 and TRBJ2-5; tentative D call: TRBD1 (6 bases). V lost 0 bases and J 4 bases, leaving 9 bases between the germline ends. This CDR3 contains 14 residues. CDR1 and CDR2 (germline): KGHSH, LQKENI. This CDR3 reads CASSPPPGAETQYF. The DNA of the CDR3 is TGTGCCAGCTCACCACCGCCAGGGGCAGAGACCCAGTACTTC.

The V and J genes are TRBV28 and TRBJ2-5, with unresolved D. Germline CDR1 reads MDHEN; CDR2 reads SYDVKM. Trimming took 1 base from V and 5 from J, leaving 14 bases between them. This CDR3 region has 15 residues. The CDR3 DNA is TGTGCCAGCAGTTTATTTGGGGTGGTAGAGGAGACCCAGTACTTC. The encoded protein is CASSLFGVVEETQYF.

This clone was counted a single time. This chain links TRBV6-5 with TRBJ2-5; TRBD2 aligns across 13 bases. This CDR3 contains 14 residues. The V gene's germline CDR1 is MNHEY and CDR2 SVGAGI. The ends lost 6 bases at V and 3 bases at J; junction bases unmatched: 1. CDR3 protein: CASRGLAGKETQYF. DNA for the CDR3: TGTGCCAGCAGGGGACTAGCGGGGAAAGAGACCCAGTACTTC.

The chain joins TRBV7-9 to TRBJ2-7, with D possibly being TRBD2 (7 bases). Per germline, CDR1 SEHNR and CDR2 FQNEAQ (reference sequence). V lost 8 bases and J lost 3, with 14 bases in between. The CDR3 is 13 residues long. In DNA form, the CDR3 reads TGTGCCAGCGCTTGGGGGGGCGGCTACGAGCAGTACTTC. This encodes CASAWGGGYEQYF.

The chain couples TRBV28 to TRBJ2-5; D is uncertain. With 6 bases removed from V and 1 base from J, the gap between germline ends came to 0 bases. Per germline, CDR1 MDHEN and CDR2 SYDVKM. The CDR3 sequence is 10 residues long. Here the CDR3 DNA reads TGTGCCAGCAGCCAAGAGACCCAGTACTTC. It specifies CASSQETQYF.

The rearrangement links TRBV2 to TRBJ2-3; TRBD1 might be the D (5 bases). Germline V gene lookup returns CDR1 SNHLY and CDR2 FYNNEI. The CDR3 has 16 residues. The germline V and J ends were trimmed by 1 base and 6 bases, with 17 bases remaining between them. CDR3 coding DNA: TGTGCCAGCAGTGAAGGAACTTCCAGGGCTGAGGATACGCAGTATTTT. This gives the protein CASSEGTSRAEDTQYF.

The chain employs TRBV29-1 and TRBJ2-7; D not resolved. This CDR3 contains 11 residues. Germline assignment: CDR1 SQVTM and CDR2 ANQGSEA. The germline V and J ends were trimmed by 2 bases and 6 bases, with 8 bases remaining between them. DNA for the CDR3: TGCAGCGTTGAATCGTTGGGCGAGCAGTACTTC. Translating it yields CSVESLGEQYF.

The rearrangement links TRBV9 to TRBJ1-3, with 12 positions matching TRBD1. Germline V gene sequence: CDR1 SGDLS, CDR2 YYNGEE. Trimming at V came to 4 bases and at J to 0 bases, leaving 5 bases not matched to a gene. CDR3 size: 17 residues. CDR3 residues: CASSPGQGADSGNTIYF. DNA for the CDR3: TGTGCCAGCAGCCCGGGACAGGGGGCAGACTCTGGAAACACCATATATTTT. The whole variable domain, remainder taken from reference TRBV9 and TRBJ1-3, is DSGVTQTPKHLITATGQRVTLRCSPRSGDLSVYWYQQSLDQGLQFLIQYYNGEERAKGNILERFSAQQFPDLHSELNLSSLELGDSALYFCASSPGQGADSGNTIYFGEGSWLTVV.

The chain has TRBV28 and TRBJ1-5, with D possibly being TRBD1 (5 bases). The CDR3 is 17 amino acids. In germline, CDR1 is MDHEN, CDR2 SYDVKM. V was clipped by 2 bases and J by 2 bases, with 16 bases between them. CDR3 nucleotides: TGTGCCAGCAGTTTACAGGGCCCGACTATGGGCAATCAGCCCCAGCATTTT. Translated: CASSLQGPTMGNQPQHF.

In regard to this clone: In the same sample, other DNA sequences code for this CDR3. This chain connects TRBV25-1 to TRBJ2-7, with D perhaps TRBD1 or TRBD2 (5 bases each). From germline, CDR1 is MGHDK and CDR2 SYGVNS. The CDR3 sequence is 11 residues long. The V gene lost 8 bases and the J gene lost 3 bases, with 8 bases spanning the gap. The CDR3 DNA follows: TGTGCCAGCTCTGGGGGCTACGAGCAGTACTTC. The encoded protein is CASSGGYEQYF.

DNA for the CDR3: TGCGCCAGCAGCCAAGGGGTACTAGCTTTCGGGGAGCTGTTTTTT. Residues: CASSQGVLAFGELFF. V is TRBV4-3 and J is TRBJ2-2, with D possibly matching TRBD2 (6 bases). CDR1 is LGHNA and CDR2 is YSLEER in the germline V gene. The ends were cut back, 1 base at V and 7 bases at J, with 13 bases in the middle. The CDR3 spans 15 residues.

The rearrangement uses TRBV19 and TRBJ2-1; 8 bases match TRBD2. Germline CDR1 and CDR2: LNHDA and SQIVND (reference sequence). V lost 6 bases and J lost 7; bases outside the gene matches: 8. This CDR3 comprises 14 residues. CDR3 loop: CASRGSGRRNEQFF. CDR3 sequence (DNA): TGTGCCAGTAGAGGGAGCGGGAGAAGGAATGAGCAGTTCTTC.

The rearrangement links TRBV10-3 to TRBJ2-2; 8 bases line up with TRBD1. This CDR3 is 14 amino acids long. CDR1 ENHRY and CDR2 SYGVKD come from the germline V gene. J was trimmed by 6 bases and V by 10 bases; bases with no gene match: 10. The CDR3 sequence is CATSPGGRAGELFF. The CDR3 DNA reads TGTGCCACCTCCCCAGGGGGCAGGGCCGGGGAGCTGTTTTTT.

This clone was counted once. The chain uses TRBV11-2 and TRBJ2-1; possibly TRBD2 for D (5 bases). V was pared by 5 bases and J by 0 bases, with 11 bases between. The CDR3 spans 15 residues. CDR1 is SGHAT and CDR2 is FQNNGV in the germline V gene. The CDR3 sequence: CASSTSGGSYNEQFF. The CDR3 nucleotides read TGTGCCAGCAGCACCTCTGGAGGCTCCTACAATGAGCAGTTCTTC.

This chain links TRBV13 with TRBJ2-7; 9 nucleotides match TRBD2. V was clipped by 5 bases and J by 4 bases; unmatched bases: 9. From germline, CDR1 is PRHDT and CDR2 FYEKMQ (reference sequence). CDR3 size: 15 residues. The CDR3: CASSPQASGTYEQYF. In DNA form, the CDR3 reads TGTGCCAGCAGCCCCCAGGCTAGCGGGACTTACGAGCAGTACTTC.

Of note for this clone: This sample also contains other DNA sequences that code for the same CDR3. The rearrangement uses TRBV18 and TRBJ2-1; D possibly corresponds to TRBD1 (6 bases). This CDR3 has 15 amino acids. In germline, CDR1 is KGHSH, CDR2 LQKENI. V lost 1 base, J lost 0 bases, and 7 bases lay in between. CDR3 loop: CASSPRTDSYNEQFF. CDR3 coding DNA: TGTGCCAGCTCACCACGGACAGACTCCTACAATGAGCAGTTCTTC.

V is TRBV28 and J is TRBJ2-1; D not resolved. The CDR3 is 14 amino acids. Germline V gene sequence: CDR1 MDHEN, CDR2 SYDVKM. Trimming shortened V by 2 bases and J by 7 bases, and 12 bases separated the two germline ends. The CDR3 here is CASSLPSSPNEQFF. For the CDR3, the DNA is TGTGCCAGCAGTTTACCATCCTCCCCAAATGAGCAGTTCTTC.

The chain uses TRBV15 and TRBJ2-7; 10 bases match TRBD1. V trimming: 3 bases; J trimming: 5 bases; junction bases outside the gene matches: 7. Per germline, CDR1 LNHNV and CDR2 YYDKDF (reference sequence). CDR3 length: 15 amino acids. In nucleotides, the CDR3 is TGTGCCACCAGCAGTTCCGGGACAGGGGTTAACGAGCAGTACTTC. Its protein is CATSSSGTGVNEQYF.

The genes are TRBV5-4 and TRBJ2-1; 7 bases align to TRBD2. V shed 3 bases, J shed 8 bases, and the junction held 8 bases outside the gene matches. Germline V gene sequence: CDR1 SGHNT, CDR2 YYREEE (reference sequence). The length of the CDR3 is 14 residues. CDR3 sequence: CASSYDISGYEQFF. The CDR3 DNA is TGTGCCAGCAGCTACGACATTAGCGGGTATGAGCAGTTCTTC.

The V gene is TRBV4-1, the J gene TRBJ1-5; D unclear. The CDR3 spans 14 residues. V was pared by 1 base and J by 2 bases, with 6 bases between. CDR1 MGHRA and CDR2 YSYEKL come from the germline V gene. The CDR3 spells CASSQAGGNQPQHF. CDR3 bases: TGCGCCAGCAGCCAAGCTGGGGGCAATCAGCCCCAGCATTTT.

This clone was seen just once. This chain links TRBV14 with TRBJ2-7, with TRBD2 matching 9 bases. This CDR3 is 14 amino acids long. V shed 5 bases, J shed 6 bases, and the junction held 8 bases outside the gene matches. The germline gives CDR1 SGHDN, CDR2 FVKESK. CDR3 sequence reads: CASSKGLAYGEQYF. CDR3 coding DNA: TGTGCCAGCAGCAAGGGACTAGCCTACGGCGAGCAGTACTTC. Supplemented by reference TRBV14 and TRBJ2-7, the full variable domain reads EAGVTQFPSHSVIEKGQTVTLRCDPISGHDNLYWYRRVMGKEIKFLLHFVKESKQDESGMPNNRFLAERTGGTYSTLKVQPAELEDSGVYFCASSKGLAYGEQYFGPGTRLTVT.

CDR3 amino acids: CASSISGGLNTEAFF. CDR3 DNA: TGTGCCAGTAGTATTTCAGGGGGGCTGAACACTGAAGCTTTCTTT. The chain employs TRBV19 and TRBJ1-1; 7 bases are shared with TRBD1. From germline, CDR1 is LNHDA and CDR2 SQIVND (reference sequence). V was clipped by 3 bases and J by 0 bases; unmatched bases: 4. This CDR3 comprises 15 residues.

The rearrangement joins TRBV2 to TRBJ1-1; D is perhaps TRBD1 (6 bases). The CDR3 loop spans 13 amino acids. The V end lost 6 bases, the J end lost 4 bases, and 12 bases lay between the germline ends. The germline V gene has CDR1 SNHLY and CDR2 FYNNEI. In nucleotides, the CDR3 is TGTGCCAGCAGCTCACAGGGTCGCACTGAAGCTTTCTTT. This gives the protein CASSSQGRTEAFF. The variable domain in full, completed from reference TRBV2 and TRBJ1-1, reads EPEVTQTPSHQVTQMGQEVILRCVPISNHLYFYWYRQILGQKVEFLVSFYNNEISEKSEIFDDQFSVERPDGSNFTLKIRSTKLEDSAMYFCASSSQGRTEAFFGQGTRLTVV.

This clone showed up just a few times. The genes are TRBV3-1 (or the pseudogene TRBV3-2) and TRBJ1-6; 10 bases match TRBD1. Germline CDR1 is LGHDT and CDR2 is YNNKEL (reference sequence). The trim removed 2 bases at V and 8 bases at J, leaving 6 bases unmatched. The CDR3 covers 16 residues. The CDR3 coding sequence is TGTGCCAGCAGCCAAACAGCGACAGGGGGCTATTCACCCCTCCACTTT. Translating gives CASSQTATGGYSPLHF.

CDR3 sequence reads: CASGGTSGTTDTQYF. The CDR3 nucleotides read TGCGCCAGCGGGGGAACTAGCGGGACCACAGATACGCAGTATTTT. This chain joins TRBV5-1 and TRBJ2-3; 10 bases match TRBD2. V dropped 7 bases and J dropped 2; count of bases not matched to a gene: 7. Germline values: CDR1 SGHRS, CDR2 YFSETQ. The CDR3 length is 15 residues.

V gene TRBV6-5 combines with J gene TRBJ1-4, with 7 bases lining up with TRBD1. CDR1 is MNHEY and CDR2 is SVGAGI in the germline V gene. The V gene end was trimmed by 4 bases and the J gene end by 9 bases; junction bases not matched to a gene: 5. The CDR3 covers 13 residues. DNA of the CDR3: TGTGCCAGCAGTTCCTACAGGGGTCAAAAACTGTTTTTT. As protein: CASSSYRGQKLFF.

This clone was found a few times. The V call is TRBV13, the J call TRBJ1-5; D is perhaps TRBD1 (6 bases). V was trimmed by 2 bases and J by 7 bases, leaving 15 bases between them. CDR3 length: 15 residues. Germline CDR1 and CDR2: PRHDT and FYEKMQ (reference sequence). The CDR3 spells CASSLRSEGGQPQHF. CDR3 in DNA: TGTGCCAGCAGCTTAAGGTCGGAGGGGGGGCAGCCCCAGCATTTT.

The rearrangement links TRBV5-6 to TRBJ2-7; the D call may be TRBD1 or TRBD2 (5 bases each). The length of the CDR3 is 15 residues. Per germline, CDR1 SGHDT and CDR2 YYEEEE. V gave up 2 bases and J gave up 3 bases, with 15 bases separating them. The CDR3 loop reads CASSFRDAAFYEQYF. CDR3 coding DNA: TGTGCCAGCAGCTTCCGGGACGCCGCCTTCTACGAGCAGTACTTC.